Shown below are 12 T cell receptor beta chains from a single sample sequenced in a study of T cell repertoires in cytomegalovirus infection. Their target antigens are unknown. Each CDR3 protein gets one entry after TCRdb re-called the reads with MiXCR. Seen here are hundreds of thousands of distinct CDR3 sequences, almost 30% observed once, and the top ten hold roughly 20%. The starting material was cultured PBMCs, obtained from culture after CMV antigen stimulation. The receptors derive from a human donor in good health (CMV status not recorded). Some clones in this sample may be carry-over from other donors' samples.

This clonotype was observed at least ten times. The chain recombines TRBV7-8 with TRBJ2-7; tentatively, D is TRBD2 (6 bases). V gave up 3 bases and J gave up 5 bases, with 14 bases separating them. Germline assignment: CDR1 SGHVS and CDR2 FQNEAQ. The CDR3 is made up of 14 amino acids. CDR3 bases: TGTGCCAGCAGCTTCTGGGGGGTAGAGGACGAGCAGTACTTC. The encoded protein is CASSFWGVEDEQYF.

The rearrangement uses TRBV7-3 and TRBJ1-6; D gene unclear. The V and J ends lost 11 bases and 8 bases respectively, with 7 bases between them. This CDR3 comprises 10 residues. In germline, CDR1 is SGHTA, CDR2 FQGTGA. The CDR3 sequence: CAGEDSPLHF. DNA for the CDR3: TGTGCCGGCGAGGATTCACCCCTCCACTTT.

The CDR3 DNA is TGTGCCAGCAGTTACTCCCAGTTGAACACTGAAGCTTTCTTT. Protein product: CASSYSQLNTEAFF. This chain links TRBV6-5 with TRBJ1-1; D gene uncertain. Trimming took off 0 bases at V and 0 bases at J, with 5 bases between the two ends. Germline CDR1 reads MNHEY; CDR2 reads SVGAGI. The CDR3 is made up of 14 amino acids.

This clonotype was observed many times. CDR3 loop: CASSFFSGNQPQHF. The CDR3 DNA sequence: TGTGCCAGCAGCTTTTTTTCGGGAAATCAGCCCCAGCATTTT. The V gene is TRBV12-3 or TRBV12-4, the J gene TRBJ1-5; D is unclear. The CDR3 covers 14 residues. V was shortened by 6 bases and J by 4 bases, with 13 bases between the two germline ends.

The chain recombines TRBV6-1 with TRBJ1-4, with D perhaps TRBD1 (6 bases). This CDR3 comprises 12 residues. V dropped 6 bases and J dropped 5 bases, with 7 bases sitting between them. Germline CDR1 MNHNS, CDR2 SASEGT. The CDR3 reads CASRDRNEKLFF. The DNA for the CDR3 is TGTGCCAGCAGGGACAGAAATGAAAAACTGTTTTTT.

The chain recombines TRBV11-1 with TRBJ1-1, with a possible D match to TRBD1 (6 bases). The germline gives CDR1 SGHAT, CDR2 FQDESV (reference sequence). The CDR3 is 14 residues long. V lost 7 bases to trimming and J lost 5 bases, with 17 bases between them. This CDR3 reads CASTKGERRTEAFF. The CDR3 DNA sequence: TGTGCCAGCACCAAGGGGGAAAGGAGAACTGAAGCTTTCTTT.

The chain combines TRBV27 with TRBJ1-5; D gene ambiguous. Germline values: CDR1 MNHEY, CDR2 SMNVEV (reference sequence). CDR3 length: 13 residues. The ends were cut back, 7 bases at V and 10 bases at J, with 17 bases in the middle. The CDR3 loop is CASTASLGFPQHF. Here the CDR3 DNA reads TGTGCCAGCACCGCATCCCTTGGGTTCCCCCAGCATTTT.

V gene TRBV20-1 combines with J gene TRBJ2-1; 10 bases fit TRBD2. There are 15 residues in the CDR3. Germline lookup yields CDR1 DFQATT and CDR2 SNEGSKA (reference sequence). V lost 5 bases to trimming and J lost 10 bases; unmatched junction nucleotides: 14. In DNA form, the CDR3 reads TGCAGTGCTCAACCCCACGGTAGCGGGAGGTCGGAGCAGTTCTTC. The encoded protein is CSAQPHGSGRSEQFF.

This clonotype occurred many times. The gene calls are TRBV6-5 and TRBJ2-7; 13 bases map to TRBD2. This CDR3 contains 22 residues. CDR1 and CDR2 from the germline V gene are MNHEY and SVGAGI. The V and J ends lost 0 bases and 3 bases, in that order; junction bases with no gene match: 20. CDR3 bases: TGTGCCAGCAGTTACTCTGGACAGGGAACTAGCGGGAGGGCCAGGTCTAACTACGAGCAGTACTTC. This encodes CASSYSGQGTSGRARSNYEQYF.

As to this clonotype: Possible read error: a much larger clone is one base away. The chain uses TRBV11-1 and TRBJ2-3; D not certain. The CDR3 is made up of 13 amino acids. Germline V CDR1 and CDR2: SGHAT, FQDESV (reference sequence). The CDR3 region is CVSSLVGTDTQYF. CDR3 nucleotides: TGTGTCAGCAGCTTAGTTGGCACAGATACGCAGTATTTT. Filled out from reference TRBV11-1 and TRBJ2-3, the complete variable domain reads EAEVAQSPRYKITEKSQAVAFWCDPISGHATLYWYRQILGQGPELLVQFQDESVVDDSQLPKDRFSAERLKGVDSTLKIQPAELGDSAMYLCVSSLVGTDTQYFGPGTRLTVL.

This clonotype was counted a few times. This chain connects TRBV18 to TRBJ1-5; D remains ambiguous. V lost 3 bases and J lost 2, with 11 bases in between. There are 15 residues in the CDR3. Germline V gene lookup returns CDR1 KGHSH and CDR2 LQKENI. Here the CDR3 reads CASSPSRPGNQPQHF. For the CDR3, the DNA is TGTGCCAGCTCACCCTCGAGACCGGGCAATCAGCCCCAGCATTTT. The variable domain in full, completed from reference TRBV18 and TRBJ1-5, reads NAGVMQNPRHLVRRRGQEARLRCSPMKGHSHVYWYRQLPEEGLKFMVYLQKENIIDESGMPKERFSAEFPKEGPSILRIQQVVRGDSAAYFCASSPSRPGNQPQHFGDGTRLSIL.

The chain is built from TRBV7-2 and TRBJ1-4; D gene uncertain. The V end lost 1 base, the J end lost 2 bases, and 14 bases lay between the germline ends. The CDR3 spans 17 residues. Germline V gene lookup returns CDR1 SGHTA and CDR2 FQGNSA. CDR3 DNA sequence: TGTGCCAGCAGCTTAGAGGGTCCTTCTTCGACTAATGAAAAACTGTTTTTT. Residues: CASSLEGPSSTNEKLFF.